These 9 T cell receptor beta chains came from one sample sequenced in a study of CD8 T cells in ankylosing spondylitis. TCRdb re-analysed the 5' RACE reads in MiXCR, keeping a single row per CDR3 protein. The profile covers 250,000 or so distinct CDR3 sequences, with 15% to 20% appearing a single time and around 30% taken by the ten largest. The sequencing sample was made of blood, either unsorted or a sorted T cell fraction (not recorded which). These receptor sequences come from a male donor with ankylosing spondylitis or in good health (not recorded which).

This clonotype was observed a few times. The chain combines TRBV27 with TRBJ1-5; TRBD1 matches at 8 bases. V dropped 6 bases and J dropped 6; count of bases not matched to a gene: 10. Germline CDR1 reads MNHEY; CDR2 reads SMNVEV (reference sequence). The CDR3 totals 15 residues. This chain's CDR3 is CASRSGQGAGQPQHF. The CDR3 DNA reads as TGTGCCAGCAGATCGGGGCAGGGGGCGGGTCAGCCCCAGCATTTT.

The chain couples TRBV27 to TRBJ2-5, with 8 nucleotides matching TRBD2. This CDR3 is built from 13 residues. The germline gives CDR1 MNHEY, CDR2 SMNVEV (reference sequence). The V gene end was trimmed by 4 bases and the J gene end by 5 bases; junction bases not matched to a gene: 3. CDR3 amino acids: CASSSRLAETQYF. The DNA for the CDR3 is TGTGCCAGCAGTTCCCGACTAGCGGAGACCCAGTACTTC.

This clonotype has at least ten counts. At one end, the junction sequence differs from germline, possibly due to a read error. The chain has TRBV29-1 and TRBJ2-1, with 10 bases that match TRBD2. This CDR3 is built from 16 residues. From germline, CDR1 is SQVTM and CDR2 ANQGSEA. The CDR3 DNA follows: TGCAGCGTAGAAGGGACTAGCGCCGTCTCCTACAATGAGCAGTTCTTC. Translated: CSVEGTSAVSYNEQFF.

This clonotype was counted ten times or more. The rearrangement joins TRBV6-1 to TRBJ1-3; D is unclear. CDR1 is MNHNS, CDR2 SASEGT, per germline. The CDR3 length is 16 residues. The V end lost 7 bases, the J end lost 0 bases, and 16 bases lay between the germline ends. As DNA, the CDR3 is TGTGCCAGCAACATTATACCGGAAGACTCTGGAAACACCATATATTTT. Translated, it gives CASNIIPEDSGNTIYF.

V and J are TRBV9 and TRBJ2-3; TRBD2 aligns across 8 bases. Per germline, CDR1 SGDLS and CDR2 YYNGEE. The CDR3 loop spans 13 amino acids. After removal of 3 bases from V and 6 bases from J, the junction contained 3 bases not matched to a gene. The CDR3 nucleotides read TGTGCCAGCAGCGCGAGCGGGAGTGATACGCAGTATTTT. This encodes CASSASGSDTQYF.

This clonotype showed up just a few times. The CDR3 protein is CAGGSPNTGELFF. DNA of the CDR3: TGCGCTGGGGGCAGCCCGAACACCGGGGAGCTGTTTTTT. V is TRBV4-1 and J is TRBJ2-2, with D tentatively TRBD1 (6 bases). Germline V gives CDR1 MGHRA, CDR2 YSYEKL. The CDR3 length is 13 residues.

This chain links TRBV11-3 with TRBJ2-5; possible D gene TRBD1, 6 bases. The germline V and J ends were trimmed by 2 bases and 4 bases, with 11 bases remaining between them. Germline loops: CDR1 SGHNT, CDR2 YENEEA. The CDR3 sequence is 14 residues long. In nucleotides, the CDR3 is TGTGCCAGCAGCTTATTTCCAGGGGCAGAGACCCAGTACTTC. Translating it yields CASSLFPGAETQYF.

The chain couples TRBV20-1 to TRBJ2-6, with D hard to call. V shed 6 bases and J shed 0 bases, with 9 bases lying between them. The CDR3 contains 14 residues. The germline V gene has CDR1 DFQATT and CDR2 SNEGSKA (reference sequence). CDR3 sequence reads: CSAETDSGANVLTF. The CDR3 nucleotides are TGCAGTGCGGAAACAGACTCTGGGGCCAACGTCCTGACTTTC.

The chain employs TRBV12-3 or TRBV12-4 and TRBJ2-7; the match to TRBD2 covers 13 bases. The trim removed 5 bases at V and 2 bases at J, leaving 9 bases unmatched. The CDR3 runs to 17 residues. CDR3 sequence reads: CASSQILAGGGTYEQYF. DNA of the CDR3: TGTGCCAGCAGTCAAATACTAGCGGGAGGGGGGACCTACGAGCAGTACTTC.